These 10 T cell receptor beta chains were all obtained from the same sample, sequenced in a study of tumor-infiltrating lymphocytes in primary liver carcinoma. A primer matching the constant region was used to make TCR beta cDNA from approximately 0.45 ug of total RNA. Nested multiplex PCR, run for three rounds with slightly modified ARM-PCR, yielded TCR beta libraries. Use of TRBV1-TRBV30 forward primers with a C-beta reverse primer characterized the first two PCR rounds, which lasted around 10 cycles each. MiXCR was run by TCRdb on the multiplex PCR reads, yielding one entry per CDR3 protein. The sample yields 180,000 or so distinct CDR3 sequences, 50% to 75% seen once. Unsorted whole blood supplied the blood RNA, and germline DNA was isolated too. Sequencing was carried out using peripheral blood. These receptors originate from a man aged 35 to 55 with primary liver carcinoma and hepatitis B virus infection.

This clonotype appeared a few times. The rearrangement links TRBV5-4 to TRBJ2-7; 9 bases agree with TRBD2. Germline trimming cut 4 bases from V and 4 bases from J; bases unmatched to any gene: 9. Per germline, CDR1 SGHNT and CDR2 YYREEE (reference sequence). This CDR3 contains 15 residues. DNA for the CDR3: TGTGCCAGCAGCATACCCGGGACTAGCTTTTACGAGCAGTACTTC. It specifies CASSIPGTSFYEQYF.

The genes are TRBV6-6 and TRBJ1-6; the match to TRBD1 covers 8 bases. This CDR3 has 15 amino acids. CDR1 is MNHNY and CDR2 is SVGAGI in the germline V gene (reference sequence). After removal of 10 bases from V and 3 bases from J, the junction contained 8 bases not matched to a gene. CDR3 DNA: TGTGCCATCAGGGAGGACAGGGTCTATAATTCACCCCTCCACTTT. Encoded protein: CAIREDRVYNSPLHF.

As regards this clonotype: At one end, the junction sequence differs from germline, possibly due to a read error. CDR3 in amino acids: CTSSISSGSVETQYF. CDR3 coding DNA: TGTACCAGTAGTATTAGTAGCGGGAGTGTAGAGACCCAGTACTTC. This chain uses TRBV19 with TRBJ2-5; 9 bases line up with TRBD2. The V gene's germline CDR1 is LNHDA and CDR2 SQIVND (reference sequence). This CDR3 comprises 15 residues.

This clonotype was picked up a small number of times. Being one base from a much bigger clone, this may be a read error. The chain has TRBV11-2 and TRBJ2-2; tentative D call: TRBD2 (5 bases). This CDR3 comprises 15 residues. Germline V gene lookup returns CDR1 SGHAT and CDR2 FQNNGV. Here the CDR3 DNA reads TGTGCCAGCAGCCGGGCCTATGGGGTAACCGGGGAGCCGTTTTTT. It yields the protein CASSRAYGVTGEPFF.

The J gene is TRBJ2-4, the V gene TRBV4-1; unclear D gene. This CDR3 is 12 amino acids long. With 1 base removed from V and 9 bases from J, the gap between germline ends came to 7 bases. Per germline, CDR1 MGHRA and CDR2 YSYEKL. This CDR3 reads CASSQVGSIQYF. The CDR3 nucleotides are TGCGCCAGCAGCCAAGTCGGATCCATTCAGTACTTC.

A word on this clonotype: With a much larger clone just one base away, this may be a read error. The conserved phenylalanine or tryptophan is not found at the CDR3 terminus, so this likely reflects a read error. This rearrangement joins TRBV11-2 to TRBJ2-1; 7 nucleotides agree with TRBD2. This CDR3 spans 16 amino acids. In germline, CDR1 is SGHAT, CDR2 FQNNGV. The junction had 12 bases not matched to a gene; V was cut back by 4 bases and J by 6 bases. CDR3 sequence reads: CASSSSAGPSGNEQFL. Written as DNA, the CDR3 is TGTGCCAGCAGCTCCTCAGCGGGACCCTCGGGCAATGAGCAGTTCCTC.

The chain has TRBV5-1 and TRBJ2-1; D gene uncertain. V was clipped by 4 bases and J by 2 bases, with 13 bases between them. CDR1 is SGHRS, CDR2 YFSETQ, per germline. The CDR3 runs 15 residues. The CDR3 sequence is CASSIDTSPYNEQFF. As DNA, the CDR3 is TGCGCCAGCAGCATCGACACGAGCCCCTACAATGAGCAGTTCTTC.

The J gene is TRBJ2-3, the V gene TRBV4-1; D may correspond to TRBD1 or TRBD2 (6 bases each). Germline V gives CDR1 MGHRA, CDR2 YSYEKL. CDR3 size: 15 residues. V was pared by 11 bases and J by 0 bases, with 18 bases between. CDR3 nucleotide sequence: TGCGCCTGCACCCTAGGGGGGCTAAGCACAGATACGCAGTATTTT. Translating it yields CACTLGGLSTDTQYF.

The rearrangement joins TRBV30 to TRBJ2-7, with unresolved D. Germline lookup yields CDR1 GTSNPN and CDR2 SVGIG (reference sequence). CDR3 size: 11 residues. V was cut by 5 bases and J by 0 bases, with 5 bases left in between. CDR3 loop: CAWESSYEQYF. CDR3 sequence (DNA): TGTGCCTGGGAGAGCTCCTACGAGCAGTACTTC.

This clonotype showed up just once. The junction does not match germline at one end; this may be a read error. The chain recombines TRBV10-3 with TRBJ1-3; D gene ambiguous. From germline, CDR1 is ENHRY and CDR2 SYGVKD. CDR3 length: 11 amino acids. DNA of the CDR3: TGTACCATCGGACCTGAAAACACCATATATTTT. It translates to CTIGPENTIYF.